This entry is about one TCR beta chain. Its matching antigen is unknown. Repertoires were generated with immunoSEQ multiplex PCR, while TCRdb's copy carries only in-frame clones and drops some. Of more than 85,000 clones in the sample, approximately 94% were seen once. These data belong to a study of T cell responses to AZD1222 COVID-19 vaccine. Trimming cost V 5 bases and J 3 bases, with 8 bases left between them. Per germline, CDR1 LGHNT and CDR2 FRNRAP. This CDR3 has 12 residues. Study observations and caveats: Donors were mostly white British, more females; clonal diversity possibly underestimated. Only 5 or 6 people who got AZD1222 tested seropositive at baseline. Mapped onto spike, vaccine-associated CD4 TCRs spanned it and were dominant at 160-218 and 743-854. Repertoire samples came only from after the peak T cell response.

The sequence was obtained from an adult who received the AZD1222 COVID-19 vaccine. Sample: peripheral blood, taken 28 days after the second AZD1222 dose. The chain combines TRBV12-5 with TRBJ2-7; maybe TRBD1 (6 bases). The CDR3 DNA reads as TGTGCTAGTGGTCCGGACAGCTACGAGCAGTACTTC. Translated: CASGPDSYEQYF.